This record looks at one T cell receptor beta chain sequence and its context. Per the germline V gene, CDR1 is LNHDA and CDR2 is SQIVND (reference sequence). This CDR3 comprises 13 residues. Germline trimming cut 7 bases from V and 1 base from J; bases unmatched to any gene: 3. Researchers ran the PCR with 60 Vbeta and 13 Jbeta primers. Sequencing used immunoSEQ multiplex PCR; TCRdb keeps in-frame clones, though not all of them. The sample shows about 89,000 clones, 85% of them seen only once. The sample belongs to a study of cytomegalovirus exposure and HLA in healthy donors. The V gene is TRBV19, the J gene TRBJ2-7; 8 bases are a match to TRBD2. The TCR comes from a man aged 40-49 years in good health and CMV-seropositive. Sequenced material: PBMCs. CDR3 residues: CASKTSESYEQYF. CDR3 DNA sequence: TGTGCCAGTAAGACTAGCGAATCCTACGAGCAGTACTTC.